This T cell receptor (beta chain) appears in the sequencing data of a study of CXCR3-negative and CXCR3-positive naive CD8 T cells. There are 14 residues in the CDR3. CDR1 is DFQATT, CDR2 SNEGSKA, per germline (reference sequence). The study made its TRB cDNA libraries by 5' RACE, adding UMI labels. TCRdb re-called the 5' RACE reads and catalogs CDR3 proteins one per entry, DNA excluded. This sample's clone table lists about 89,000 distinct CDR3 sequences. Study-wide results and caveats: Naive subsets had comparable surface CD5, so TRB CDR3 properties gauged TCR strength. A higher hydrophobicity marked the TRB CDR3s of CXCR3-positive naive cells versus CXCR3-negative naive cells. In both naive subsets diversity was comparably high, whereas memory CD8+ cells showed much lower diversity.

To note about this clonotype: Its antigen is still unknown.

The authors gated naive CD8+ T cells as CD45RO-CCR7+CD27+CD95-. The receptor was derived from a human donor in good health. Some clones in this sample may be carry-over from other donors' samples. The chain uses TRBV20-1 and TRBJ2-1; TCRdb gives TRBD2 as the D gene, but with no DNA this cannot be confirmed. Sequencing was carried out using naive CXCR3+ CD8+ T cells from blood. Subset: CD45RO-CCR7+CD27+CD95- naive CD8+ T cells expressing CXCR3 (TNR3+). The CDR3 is CSALSGSEYNEQFF.